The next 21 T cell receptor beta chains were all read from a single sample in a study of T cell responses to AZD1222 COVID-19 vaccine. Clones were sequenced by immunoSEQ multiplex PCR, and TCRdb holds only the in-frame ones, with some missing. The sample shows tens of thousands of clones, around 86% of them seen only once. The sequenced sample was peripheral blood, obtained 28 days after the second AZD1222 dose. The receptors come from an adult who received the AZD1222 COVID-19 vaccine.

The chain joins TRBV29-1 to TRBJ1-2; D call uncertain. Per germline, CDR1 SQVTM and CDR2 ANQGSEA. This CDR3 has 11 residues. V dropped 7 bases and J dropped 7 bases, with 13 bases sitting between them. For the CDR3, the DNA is TGCAGCGCTGACTCCTTGGGTGGCTACACCTTC. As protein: CSADSLGGYTF.

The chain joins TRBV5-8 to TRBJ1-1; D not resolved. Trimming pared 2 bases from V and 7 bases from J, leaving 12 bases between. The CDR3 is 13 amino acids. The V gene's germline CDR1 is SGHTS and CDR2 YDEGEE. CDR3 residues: CASSFGRRSEAFF. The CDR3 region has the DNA TGTGCCAGCAGCTTCGGACGGCGGAGTGAAGCTTTCTTT.

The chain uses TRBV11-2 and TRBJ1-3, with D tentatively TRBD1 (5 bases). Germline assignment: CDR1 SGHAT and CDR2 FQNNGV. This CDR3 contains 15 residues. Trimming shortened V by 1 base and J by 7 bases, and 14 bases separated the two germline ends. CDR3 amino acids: CASSLGGGFGNTIYF. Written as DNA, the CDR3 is TGTGCCAGCAGCTTAGGCGGGGGTTTTGGGAACACCATATATTTT.

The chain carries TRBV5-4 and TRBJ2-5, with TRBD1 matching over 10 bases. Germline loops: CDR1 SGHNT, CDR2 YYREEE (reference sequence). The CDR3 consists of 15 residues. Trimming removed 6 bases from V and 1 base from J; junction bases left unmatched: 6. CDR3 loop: CASTVTGGSQETQYF. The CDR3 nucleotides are TGTGCCAGCACCGTGACAGGGGGCAGCCAAGAGACCCAGTACTTC.

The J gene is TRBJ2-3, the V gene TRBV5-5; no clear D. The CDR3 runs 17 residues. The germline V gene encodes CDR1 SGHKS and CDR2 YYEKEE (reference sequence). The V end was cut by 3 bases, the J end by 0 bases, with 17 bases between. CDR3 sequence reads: CASSSLRAQTSTDTQYF. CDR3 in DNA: TGTGCCAGCAGCTCTCTCCGCGCCCAGACTAGCACAGATACGCAGTATTTT. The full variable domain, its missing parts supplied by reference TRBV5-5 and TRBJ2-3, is DAGVTQSPTHLIKTRGQQVTLRCSPISGHKSVSWYQQVLGQGPQFIFQYYEKEERGRGNFPDRFSARQFPNYSSELNVNALLLGDSALYLCASSSLRAQTSTDTQYFGPGTRLTVL.

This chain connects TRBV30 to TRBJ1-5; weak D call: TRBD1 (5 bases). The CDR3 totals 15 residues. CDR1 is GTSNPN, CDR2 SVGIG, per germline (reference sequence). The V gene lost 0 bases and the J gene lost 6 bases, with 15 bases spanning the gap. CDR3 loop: CAWSVGVIRGQPQHF. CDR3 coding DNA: TGTGCCTGGAGTGTAGGGGTCATACGGGGTCAGCCCCAGCATTTT.

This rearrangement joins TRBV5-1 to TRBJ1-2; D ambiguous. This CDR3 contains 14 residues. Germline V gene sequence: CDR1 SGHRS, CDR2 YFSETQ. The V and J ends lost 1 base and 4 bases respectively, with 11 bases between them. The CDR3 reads CASSLTDYLYGYTF. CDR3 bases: TGCGCCAGCAGCTTGACCGATTATCTCTATGGCTACACCTTC.

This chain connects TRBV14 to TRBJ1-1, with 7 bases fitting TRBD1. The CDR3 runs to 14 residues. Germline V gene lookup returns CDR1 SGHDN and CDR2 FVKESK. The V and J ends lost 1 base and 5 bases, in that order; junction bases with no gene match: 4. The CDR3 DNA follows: TGTGCCAGCAGCCAAGCTAACAGGGGAACTGAAGCTTTCTTT. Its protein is CASSQANRGTEAFF.

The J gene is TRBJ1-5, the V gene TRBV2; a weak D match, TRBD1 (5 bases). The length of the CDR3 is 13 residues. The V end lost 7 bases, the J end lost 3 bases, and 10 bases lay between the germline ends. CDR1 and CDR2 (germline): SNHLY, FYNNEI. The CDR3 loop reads CASMGGFNQPQHF. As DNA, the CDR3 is TGTGCCAGCATGGGGGGGTTCAATCAGCCCCAGCATTTT.

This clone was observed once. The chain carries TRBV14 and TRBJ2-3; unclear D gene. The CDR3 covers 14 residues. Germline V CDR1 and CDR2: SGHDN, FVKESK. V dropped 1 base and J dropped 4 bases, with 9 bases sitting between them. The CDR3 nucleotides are TGTGCCAGCAGCCAAGGCCAAATACCAGATACGCAGTATTTT. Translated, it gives CASSQGQIPDTQYF.

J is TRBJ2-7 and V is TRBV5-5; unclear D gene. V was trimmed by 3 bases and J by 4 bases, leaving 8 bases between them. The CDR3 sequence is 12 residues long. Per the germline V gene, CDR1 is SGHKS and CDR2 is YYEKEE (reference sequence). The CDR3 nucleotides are TGTGCCAGCAGCTCCTCCGGTTACGAGCAGTACTTC. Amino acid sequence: CASSSSGYEQYF. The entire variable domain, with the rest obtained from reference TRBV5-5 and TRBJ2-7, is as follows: DAGVTQSPTHLIKTRGQQVTLRCSPISGHKSVSWYQQVLGQGPQFIFQYYEKEERGRGNFPDRFSARQFPNYSSELNVNALLLGDSALYLCASSSSGYEQYFGPGTRLTVT.

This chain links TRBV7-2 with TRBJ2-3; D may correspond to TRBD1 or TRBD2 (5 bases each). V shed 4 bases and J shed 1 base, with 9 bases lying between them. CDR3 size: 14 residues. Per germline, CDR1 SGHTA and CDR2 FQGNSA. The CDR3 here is CASSSGTGTDTQYF. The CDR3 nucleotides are TGTGCCAGCAGCTCCGGGACGGGCACAGATACGCAGTATTTT.

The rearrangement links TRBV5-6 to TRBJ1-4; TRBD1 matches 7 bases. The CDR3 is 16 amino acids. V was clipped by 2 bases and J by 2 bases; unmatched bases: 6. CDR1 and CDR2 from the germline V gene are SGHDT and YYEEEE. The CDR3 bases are TGTGCCAGCAGCTTTCTGCAGGGGGGGACTAATGAAAAACTGTTTTTT. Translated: CASSFLQGGTNEKLFF.

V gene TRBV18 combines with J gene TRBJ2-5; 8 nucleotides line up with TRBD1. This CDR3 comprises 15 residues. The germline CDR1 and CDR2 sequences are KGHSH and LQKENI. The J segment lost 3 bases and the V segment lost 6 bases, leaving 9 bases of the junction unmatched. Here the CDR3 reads CASSPGQAGKETQYF. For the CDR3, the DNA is TGTGCCAGCTCGCCGGGACAGGCAGGAAAAGAGACCCAGTACTTC.

The CDR3 protein is CAWREMAGEAFF. In nucleotides, the CDR3 is TGTGCCTGGAGAGAAATGGCAGGCGAAGCTTTCTTT. The rearrangement links TRBV30 to TRBJ1-1; D unclear. This CDR3 comprises 12 residues. Trimming cost V 3 bases and J 8 bases, with 13 bases left between them. The germline V gene has CDR1 GTSNPN and CDR2 SVGIG (reference sequence). The full variable domain, completed using reference TRBV30 and TRBJ1-1, is SQTIHQWPATLVQPVGSPLSLECTVEGTSNPNLYWYRQAAGRGLQLLFYSVGIGQISSEVPQNLSASRPQDRQFILSSKKLLLSDSGFYLCAWREMAGEAFFGQGTRLTVV.

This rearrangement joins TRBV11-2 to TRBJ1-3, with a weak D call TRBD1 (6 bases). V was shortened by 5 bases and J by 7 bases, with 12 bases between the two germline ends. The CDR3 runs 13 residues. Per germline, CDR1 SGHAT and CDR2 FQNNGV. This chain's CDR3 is CASSPRGANTIYF. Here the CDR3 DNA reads TGTGCCAGCAGCCCGAGGGGGGCCAACACCATATATTTT.

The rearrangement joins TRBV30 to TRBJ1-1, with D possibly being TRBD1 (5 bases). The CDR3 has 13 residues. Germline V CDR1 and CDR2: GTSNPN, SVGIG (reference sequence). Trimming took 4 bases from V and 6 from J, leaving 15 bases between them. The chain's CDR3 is CAWTQQGRSEAFF. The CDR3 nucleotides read TGTGCCTGGACTCAGCAGGGAAGATCTGAAGCTTTCTTT.

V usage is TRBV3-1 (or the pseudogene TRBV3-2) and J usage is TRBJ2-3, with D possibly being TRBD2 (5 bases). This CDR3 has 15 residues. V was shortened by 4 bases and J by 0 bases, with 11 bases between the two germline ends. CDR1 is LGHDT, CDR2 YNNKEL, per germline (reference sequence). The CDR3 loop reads CASSRVPGSTDTQYF. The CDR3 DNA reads TGTGCCAGCAGCCGTGTGCCGGGGAGCACAGATACGCAGTATTTT.

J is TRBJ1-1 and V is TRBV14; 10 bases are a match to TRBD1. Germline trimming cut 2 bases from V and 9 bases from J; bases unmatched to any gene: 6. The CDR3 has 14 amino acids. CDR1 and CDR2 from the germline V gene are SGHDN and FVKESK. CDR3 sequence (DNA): TGTGCCAGCAGCCAATCGGTCGACAGGGGGCAAGCTTTCTTT. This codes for CASSQSVDRGQAFF.

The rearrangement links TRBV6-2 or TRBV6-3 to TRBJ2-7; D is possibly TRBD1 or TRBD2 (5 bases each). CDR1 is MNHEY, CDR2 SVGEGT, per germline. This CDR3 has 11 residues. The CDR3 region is CASGRGRSQSV. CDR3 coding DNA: TGTGCCAGCGGCCGGGGCCGTTCGCAATCCGTC.

CDR3 DNA sequence: TGTGCCAGCAGCTCCTTACTAGCGGGGGCCGTCCCAAATGAGCAGTTCTTC. This encodes CASSSLLAGAVPNEQFF. The V gene is TRBV9, the J gene TRBJ2-1; TRBD2 matches 11 bases. From germline, CDR1 is SGDLS and CDR2 YYNGEE. There are 17 residues in the CDR3. The trim removed 4 bases at V and 7 bases at J, leaving 13 bases unmatched.